This T cell receptor (beta chain) was obtained from a study of T cells in Graves' hyperthyroidism and ophthalmopathy. Study as a whole: Peripheral blood was collected at initial diagnosis, before any treatment. Study-wide results and limits: Median prediction lead before ophthalmopathy onset was 6.5 months with the model. Most thyroid clonotypes expanded above 0.001 appeared in blood too.

The V gene end was trimmed by 2 bases and the J gene end by 3 bases; junction bases not matched to a gene: 6. CDR1 and CDR2 (germline): LNHDA, SQIVND (reference sequence). CDR3 length: 16 amino acids. Together with thyroid ultrasound, orbital computed tomography, serum thyroxine and TRAb, clinical symptoms were used for diagnoses. Of note for this clonotype: No antigen is known for it.

RNA transcripts gave rise to amplified TCR beta CDR3 regions. The study used the HTBI primer set for a first-round RT-PCR of the TCR CDR3. One entry per CDR3 protein results from TCRdb running MiXCR on the multiplex PCR reads. This table has 380,000 or so distinct CDR3 sequences, over 11% appearing once. The clonotype comes from a woman aged 30 to 39 with Graves' hyperthyroidism. Sequencing used blood. The chain is built from TRBV19 and TRBJ2-1; 8 positions match TRBD2. The CDR3 is CASSIISGNFYNEQFF. The CDR3 nucleotides read TGTGCCAGTAGTATAATTAGCGGGAACTTCTACAATGAGCAGTTCTTC. Full variable domain (rest looked up from reference TRBV19 and TRBJ2-1): DGGITQSPKYLFRKEGQNVTLSCEQNLNHDAMYWYRQDPGQGLRLIYYSQIVNDFQKGDIAEGYSVSREKKESFPLTVTSAQKNPTAFYLCASSIISGNFYNEQFFGPGTRLTVL.